This T cell receptor beta chain stems from a study of blood T cell repertoires in COVID-19. Seattle's cohort entered during active infection and was followed longitudinally. Authors' data handling: Estimates of nucleated cell counts were drawn from the amplification of reference gene primers. Sequenced by immunoSEQ multiplex PCR; TCRdb stores in-frame clones only, minus some. V and J calls plus clone size are reproduced from that table; the DNA served to infer D and trimming. The sample consists of under 200,000 clones, about 87% of them appearing once. This sequence originates from a man aged 60 to 75 with COVID-19, enrolled during active disease. The sample consisted of peripheral blood.

Here the CDR3 reads CASSLQGNYEQYF. The CDR3 DNA follows: TGTGCCAGCAGCTTACAGGGGAACTACGAGCAGTACTTC. V gene TRBV7-2 combines with J gene TRBJ2-7; TRBD1 might be the D (6 bases). Germline loops: CDR1 SGHTA, CDR2 FQGNSA. V gave up 2 bases and J gave up 3 bases, with 8 bases separating them. The CDR3 is made up of 13 amino acids.